These T cell receptor beta chains were read from a single sample in a study of cytomegalovirus exposure and HLA in healthy donors. Clones were read by immunoSEQ multiplex PCR, and TCRdb kept only the in-frame ones, dropping some. The sample lists some 180,000 clones, around 83% occurring once. Sequencing was done on a sample of PBMCs. The receptor set was obtained from a man between 40 and 49 years old in good health and CMV-seropositive. Each CDR3 is given with its conserved first and last residue. Each record gives: CDR3 length, J gene, V gene, clone size, D gene, CDR3 DNA, CDR3 protein. The D gene is left open where the match is weak. Clone sizes are given selectively: once, few, many, or a class where the clone is expanded.

CDR3 length: 13
J gene: TRBJ2-1
V gene: TRBV9
clone size: .
D gene: TRBD2
CDR3 DNA: TGTGCGACCGCGGTAGCGGGACACAATGAGCAGTTCTTC
CDR3 protein: CATAVAGHNEQFF

CDR3 length: 17
J gene: TRBJ1-2
V gene: TRBV27
clone size: few
D gene: TRBD1
CDR3 DNA: TGTGCCAGCCGAAGGGGGACAGGGAAGGTGTTAAGCTATGGCTACACCTTC
CDR3 protein: CASRRGTGKVLSYGYTF

CDR3 length: 15
J gene: TRBJ2-1
V gene: TRBV5-1
clone size: .
D gene: TRBD2
CDR3 DNA: TGCGCCAGCAGCTTAGGACTAGCGGATGACAATGAGCAGTTCTTC
CDR3 protein: CASSLGLADDNEQFF

CDR3 length: 16
J gene: TRBJ2-2
V gene: TRBV5-5
clone size: .
D gene: .
CDR3 DNA: TGTGCCAGCAGCTTGTCTGGGGGCATTATCTCCGGGGAGCTGTTTTTT
CDR3 protein: CASSLSGGIISGELFF

CDR3 length: 13
J gene: TRBJ2-5
V gene: TRBV6-6
clone size: .
D gene: .
CDR3 DNA: TGTGCCAGCAGTTACTCGTATTCAGAGACCCAGTACTTC
CDR3 protein: CASSYSYSETQYF

CDR3 length: 16
J gene: TRBJ2-3
V gene: TRBV7-8
clone size: .
D gene: TRBD2
CDR3 DNA: TGTGCCAGCAGCCACTATAGCGGGATTGGCACAGATACGCAGTATTTT
CDR3 protein: CASSHYSGIGTDTQYF

CDR3 length: 12
J gene: TRBJ2-5
V gene: TRBV7-8
clone size: .
D gene: TRBD1
CDR3 DNA: TGTGCCAGCGACAGGGGGCAAGAGACCCAGTACTTC
CDR3 protein: CASDRGQETQYF

CDR3 length: 16
J gene: TRBJ2-3
V gene: TRBV7-2
clone size: .
D gene: TRBD2
CDR3 DNA: TGTGCCAGCAGTACGACTAGCGCCGGAGAGGGGGATACGCAGTATTTT
CDR3 protein: CASSTTSAGEGDTQYF

CDR3 length: 18
J gene: TRBJ2-3
V gene: TRBV29-1
clone size: once
D gene: TRBD2
CDR3 DNA: TGCAGCGTTGAAGGCCTAGGGACTAGCGGGAGTGAGACAGATACGCAGTATTTT
CDR3 protein: CSVEGLGTSGSETDTQYF

CDR3 length: 17
J gene: TRBJ2-2
V gene: TRBV6-1
clone size: .
D gene: .
CDR3 DNA: TGTGCCAGCAGTGATTCCGTTTTCTGGCTTGACACCGGGGAGCTGTTTTTT
CDR3 protein: CASSDSVFWLDTGELFF

CDR3 length: 15
J gene: TRBJ1-4
V gene: TRBV9
clone size: .
D gene: .
CDR3 DNA: TGTGCCAGCAGCCCCCGAGGGGGGGCGGGTGAAAAACTGTTTTTT
CDR3 protein: CASSPRGGAGEKLFF

CDR3 length: 14
J gene: TRBJ1-2
V gene: TRBV25-1
clone size: .
D gene: .
CDR3 DNA: TGTGCCAGCAGGATTGGGGGGGCGCTTGGGGGCTACACCTTC
CDR3 protein: CASRIGGALGGYTF

CDR3 length: 14
J gene: TRBJ2-7
V gene: TRBV18
clone size: .
D gene: TRBD1
CDR3 DNA: TGTGCCAGCTCCTCCAAGACAGGGGCGGGGGAGCAGTACTTC
CDR3 protein: CASSSKTGAGEQYF

CDR3 length: 14
J gene: TRBJ2-1
V gene: TRBV7-6
clone size: .
D gene: .
CDR3 DNA: TGTGCCACCAAACAACAAACTAGTTCAAATGAGCAGTTCTTC
CDR3 protein: CATKQQTSSNEQFF

CDR3 length: 13
J gene: TRBJ2-5
V gene: TRBV7-6
clone size: few
D gene: .
CDR3 DNA: TGTGCCAGCAGCTTGGGCATCCAAGAGACCCAGTACTTC
CDR3 protein: CASSLGIQETQYF

CDR3 length: 14
J gene: TRBJ1-2
V gene: TRBV19
clone size: .
D gene: TRBD1
CDR3 DNA: TGTGCCACCGAAGAGACAGGGGGCCTCTATGGCTACACCTTC
CDR3 protein: CATEETGGLYGYTF

CDR3 length: 13
J gene: TRBJ2-1
V gene: TRBV5-5
clone size: .
D gene: .
CDR3 DNA: TGTGCCAGCAGCTTTACGGAGCACCTCGAGCAGTTCTTC
CDR3 protein: CASSFTEHLEQFF

CDR3 length: 14
J gene: TRBJ1-2
V gene: TRBV5-5
clone size: .
D gene: .
CDR3 DNA: TGTGCCAGCAGCTTGTATCGGGTACGGCATGGCTACACCTTC
CDR3 protein: CASSLYRVRHGYTF

CDR3 length: 13
J gene: TRBJ2-7
V gene: TRBV9
clone size: .
D gene: TRBD2
CDR3 DNA: TGTGCCAGCAGCGGGGGACTAGCGGGTGGGCAGTACTTC
CDR3 protein: CASSGGLAGGQYF

CDR3 length: 16
J gene: TRBJ1-2
V gene: TRBV28
clone size: .
D gene: TRBD1
CDR3 DNA: TGTGCCAGCAGTTCCCTGGGACAGGGGATCCCCTATGGCTACACCTTC
CDR3 protein: CASSSLGQGIPYGYTF

CDR3 length: 15
J gene: TRBJ2-2
V gene: TRBV7-2
clone size: .
D gene: TRBD1
CDR3 DNA: TGTGCCAGCAGCTCGACAGGGGTGGGAGGCGGGGAGCTGTTTTTT
CDR3 protein: CASSSTGVGGGELFF

CDR3 length: 16
J gene: TRBJ1-3
V gene: TRBV5-1
clone size: .
D gene: .
CDR3 DNA: TGCGCCAGCAGCTTGGCGAGGGGGAACTCTGGAAACACCATATATTTT
CDR3 protein: CASSLARGNSGNTIYF

CDR3 length: 15
J gene: TRBJ2-5
V gene: TRBV5-1
clone size: .
D gene: .
CDR3 DNA: TGCGCCAGCAGCTTTTTAGGACAAAGTCAAGAGACCCAGTACTTC
CDR3 protein: CASSFLGQSQETQYF

CDR3 length: 14
J gene: TRBJ2-1
V gene: TRBV5-1
clone size: .
D gene: .
CDR3 DNA: TGCGCCAGCAGCCCTCAGGGGTTCTACAATGAGCAGTTCTTC
CDR3 protein: CASSPQGFYNEQFF

CDR3 length: 15
J gene: TRBJ2-3
V gene: TRBV7-2
clone size: .
D gene: .
CDR3 DNA: TGTGCCAGCAGCTTAGGGGGTAGCGGCACAGATACGCAGTATTTT
CDR3 protein: CASSLGGSGTDTQYF

CDR3 length: 16
J gene: TRBJ2-5
V gene: TRBV18
clone size: .
D gene: TRBD2
CDR3 DNA: TGTGCCAGCTCACCAGGACTAGCGGGACTCTCCTACGAGCAGCACTTC
CDR3 protein: CASSPGLAGLSYEQHF

CDR3 length: 12
J gene: TRBJ2-1
V gene: TRBV11-2
clone size: once
D gene: TRBD1
CDR3 DNA: TGTGCCAGCAGCACAGGGGGTTGGGAGCAGTTCTTC
CDR3 protein: CASSTGGWEQFF

CDR3 length: 14
J gene: TRBJ2-1
V gene: TRBV28
clone size: .
D gene: .
CDR3 DNA: TGTGCCAGCAGTTTAGTCAGGGGCTTAAGTGAGCAGTTCTTC
CDR3 protein: CASSLVRGLSEQFF

CDR3 length: 15
J gene: TRBJ2-7
V gene: TRBV15
clone size: .
D gene: .
CDR3 DNA: TGTGCCACCAGCAGAGATACCGAGGGGGCCTACGAGCAGTACTTC
CDR3 protein: CATSRDTEGAYEQYF

CDR3 length: 15
J gene: TRBJ1-2
V gene: TRBV7-6
clone size: .
D gene: .
CDR3 DNA: TGTGCCAGCAGCTTAGAAGGCCCAGGCAGTTATGGCTACACCTTC
CDR3 protein: CASSLEGPGSYGYTF

CDR3 length: 15
J gene: TRBJ1-1
V gene: TRBV9
clone size: .
D gene: .
CDR3 DNA: TGTGCCAGCAGCGTAGATACAGGAGAGGACACTGAAGCTTTCTTT
CDR3 protein: CASSVDTGEDTEAFF

CDR3 length: 14
J gene: TRBJ2-7
V gene: TRBV7-9
clone size: .
D gene: .
CDR3 DNA: TGTGCCAGCAGCTCCCTCGGACGGGACTACGAGCAGTACTTC
CDR3 protein: CASSSLGRDYEQYF

CDR3 length: 15
J gene: TRBJ2-7
V gene: TRBV7-9
clone size: .
D gene: TRBD1
CDR3 DNA: TGTGCCAGCAGTCCCGGGACAGGGATAGACTACGAGCAGTACTTC
CDR3 protein: CASSPGTGIDYEQYF

CDR3 length: 15
J gene: TRBJ1-3
V gene: TRBV5-1
clone size: .
D gene: .
CDR3 DNA: TGCGCCAGCAGCTTGGATAGAGTCTCTGGAAACACCATATATTTT
CDR3 protein: CASSLDRVSGNTIYF

CDR3 length: 16
J gene: TRBJ2-2
V gene: TRBV2
clone size: .
D gene: .
CDR3 DNA: TGTGCCAGCAGTGAGTACGGGACACTTAACACCGGGGAGCTGTTTTTT
CDR3 protein: CASSEYGTLNTGELFF

CDR3 length: 16
J gene: TRBJ2-1
V gene: TRBV28
clone size: .
D gene: TRBD2
CDR3 DNA: TGTGCCAGCAGGGAGACTAGCGGGAGATTTAGGTATGAGCAGTTCTTC
CDR3 protein: CASRETSGRFRYEQFF

CDR3 length: 13
J gene: TRBJ2-3
V gene: TRBV10-3
clone size: once
D gene: .
CDR3 DNA: TGTGCCATCAGTGCGGACCAGGGGGATACGCAGTATTTT
CDR3 protein: CAISADQGDTQYF

CDR3 length: 14
J gene: TRBJ2-7
V gene: TRBV5-4
clone size: .
D gene: TRBD2
CDR3 DNA: TGTGCCAGCAGCTTGGACGGGAGGGCCGGAGAGCAGTACTTC
CDR3 protein: CASSLDGRAGEQYF

CDR3 length: 13
J gene: TRBJ1-1
V gene: TRBV6-4
clone size: .
D gene: TRBD1
CDR3 DNA: TGTGCCAGCAGTGTCGACAGGGGGACTGAAGCTTTCTTT
CDR3 protein: CASSVDRGTEAFF

CDR3 length: 14
J gene: TRBJ2-3
V gene: TRBV4-2
clone size: .
D gene: .
CDR3 DNA: TGTGCCAGCAGCCAACGACGACAGAGCCATACGCAGTATTTT
CDR3 protein: CASSQRRQSHTQYF

CDR3 length: 14
J gene: TRBJ2-7
V gene: TRBV7-6
clone size: .
D gene: .
CDR3 DNA: TGTGCCAGCAGCTTAGCCCCCGGGTCCTACGAGCAGTACTTC
CDR3 protein: CASSLAPGSYEQYF

CDR3 length: 16
J gene: TRBJ2-7
V gene: TRBV4-1
clone size: few
D gene: .
CDR3 DNA: TGCGCCAGCAGCCAAGTCTCGGGACAAGGGTATGGGGAGCAGTACTTC
CDR3 protein: CASSQVSGQGYGEQYF

CDR3 length: 13
J gene: TRBJ2-2
V gene: TRBV6-5
clone size: .
D gene: .
CDR3 DNA: TGTGCCACCAGACAGCTTCGCAGCGGGGAGCTGTTTTTT
CDR3 protein: CATRQLRSGELFF

CDR3 length: 17
J gene: TRBJ1-5
V gene: TRBV28
clone size: few
D gene: TRBD1
CDR3 DNA: TGTGCCAGCAGTCCCCGACAGGGCCACGATAGCAATCAGCCCCAGCATTTT
CDR3 protein: CASSPRQGHDSNQPQHF

CDR3 length: 12
J gene: TRBJ1-1
V gene: TRBV19
clone size: .
D gene: .
CDR3 DNA: TGTGCCGTCAACCTGAGGGGGGGTAAAGCTTTCTTT
CDR3 protein: CAVNLRGGKAFF

CDR3 length: 13
J gene: TRBJ2-2
V gene: TRBV29-1
clone size: .
D gene: .
CDR3 DNA: TGCAGCGTTGGGGCAGGGAACACCGGGGAGCTGTTTTTT
CDR3 protein: CSVGAGNTGELFF

CDR3 length: 15
J gene: TRBJ2-3
V gene: TRBV6-5
clone size: .
D gene: TRBD1
CDR3 DNA: TGTGCCAGCAGCAAAGGACAGGCTAGCACAGATACGCAGTATTTT
CDR3 protein: CASSKGQASTDTQYF

CDR3 length: 18
J gene: TRBJ2-7
V gene: TRBV4-3
clone size: .
D gene: TRBD2
CDR3 DNA: TGCGCCAGCAGCCAAGAGACGTTAGCGGGTGGTTACTCCTACGAGCAGTACTTC
CDR3 protein: CASSQETLAGGYSYEQYF

CDR3 length: 15
J gene: TRBJ2-2
V gene: TRBV11-3
clone size: .
D gene: TRBD1
CDR3 DNA: TGTGCCAGCAGCTCAGGGGGTTCAAACACCGGGGAGCTGTTTTTT
CDR3 protein: CASSSGGSNTGELFF

CDR3 length: 14
J gene: TRBJ2-1
V gene: TRBV6-1
clone size: few
D gene: TRBD2
CDR3 DNA: TGTGCCAGCGTCAGACTAGCGGGAGGCAATGAGCAGTTCTTC
CDR3 protein: CASVRLAGGNEQFF

CDR3 length: 13
J gene: TRBJ1-1
V gene: TRBV18
clone size: .
D gene: TRBD1
CDR3 DNA: TGTGCCAGCCACATTGACAGGGGCACTGAAGCTTTCTTT
CDR3 protein: CASHIDRGTEAFF

CDR3 length: 17
J gene: TRBJ1-4
V gene: TRBV28
clone size: .
D gene: .
CDR3 DNA: TGTGCCAGCAGTTTAGATTCCGCACTTGCAACTAATGAAAAACTGTTTTTT
CDR3 protein: CASSLDSALATNEKLFF

CDR3 length: 15
J gene: TRBJ2-7
V gene: TRBV7-6
clone size: .
D gene: .
CDR3 DNA: TGTGCCAGCAGCTCCCAAGCGGAGAACTCCTACGAGCAGTACTTC
CDR3 protein: CASSSQAENSYEQYF